What follows is one T cell receptor (beta chain) and its context. Its antigen is not known. Expressed TCRB transcripts got sequenced, as all isolated RNA was reverse transcribed. Profiled with immunoSEQ multiplex PCR; TCRdb holds only in-frame clones, not every one. In the table there are hundreds of thousands of clones, 13% of which are singletons. The data belong to a study of beta chain features in type 1 diabetes. The wider study: Sorted cell examination encompassed over 90 million cells across all samples.

The CDR3 spans 16 residues. J gave up 0 bases and V 10 bases, and 12 bases lay outside the gene matches. Germline loops: CDR1 MDHEN, CDR2 SYDVKM. Study-level findings and limits: For type 1 diabetes patients, VDJ junctions showed fewer insertions and more deletions. Cells with high TCR expression could be over-represented when cDNA is sequenced. PCR might pick shorter templates more often, in the same way for patients and controls. Across all four CD4+ subsets, people with type 1 diabetes showed modestly shorter TCRB CDR3s.

The V gene is TRBV28, the J gene TRBJ1-5; 7 nucleotides agree with TRBD1. The clonotype originates from a man between 18 and 35 years old with type 1 diabetes. Sequences were obtained from naive CD4+ T cells from blood. CDR3 sequence (DNA): TGTGCCACATGGTACGCTGGGACAGTTAGCAATCAGCCCCAGCATTTT. This sequence encodes CATWYAGTVSNQPQHF.